This TCR beta chain was sequenced for a study of T cell repertoires in cytomegalovirus infection. At the level of the study: CMV infection plus the matching HLA type was flagged by public TCR beta signatures. Notes on the study in general: The ex vivo response showed dominance by HLA-C-restricted CMV-specific TCR beta clonotypes. Summed frequency of shared TCR beta families picked out CMV carriers who also had the relevant HLA.

MiXCR, applied by TCRdb to the reads, yields one record per CDR3 protein. Of 140,000 to 150,000 distinct CDR3 sequences in the sample, more than 30% were seen once. A remark on this clonotype: Its antigen is not known. Germline and junction disagree at one end, which may indicate a read error.

CDR3 length: 11 residues. Germline CDR1 MNHEY, CDR2 SVGAGI. This TCR derives from a human donor in good health (CMV status not recorded). Some clones in this sample may be carry-over from other donors' samples. This sequence joins TRBV6-5 and TRBJ2-7; D remains unclear. The input for sequencing was CD8+ T cells from cultured PBMCs, taken from culture after CMV antigen stimulation. The DNA of the CDR3 is TGTGTCAGCAGGAAGGGCTACGAGCAGTACTTC. Its translation is CVSRKGYEQYF.